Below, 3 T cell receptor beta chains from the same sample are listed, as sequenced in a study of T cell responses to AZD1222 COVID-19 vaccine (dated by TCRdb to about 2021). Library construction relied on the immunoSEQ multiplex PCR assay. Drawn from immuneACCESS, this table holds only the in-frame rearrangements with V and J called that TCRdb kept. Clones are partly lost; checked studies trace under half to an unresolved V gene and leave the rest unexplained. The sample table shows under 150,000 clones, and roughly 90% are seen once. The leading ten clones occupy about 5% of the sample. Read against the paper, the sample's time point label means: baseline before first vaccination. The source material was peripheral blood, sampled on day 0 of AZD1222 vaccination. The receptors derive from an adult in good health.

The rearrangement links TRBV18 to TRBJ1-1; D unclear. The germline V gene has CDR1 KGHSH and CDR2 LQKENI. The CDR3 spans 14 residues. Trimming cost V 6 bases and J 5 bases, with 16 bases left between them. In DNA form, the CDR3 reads TGTGCCAGCTCTCTCCAAGTCACGGGGACTGAAGCTTTCTTT. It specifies CASSLQVTGTEAFF.

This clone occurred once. The CDR3: CASSEGQGVDTQYF. The CDR3 bases are TGTGCCAGCAGTGAAGGACAGGGGGTGGATACGCAGTATTTT. The rearrangement uses TRBV25-1 and TRBJ2-3, with 10 bases fitting TRBD1. V trimming: 2 bases; J trimming: 6 bases; junction bases outside the gene matches: 2. CDR1 and CDR2 from the germline V gene are MGHDK and SYGVNS. CDR3 length: 14 residues.

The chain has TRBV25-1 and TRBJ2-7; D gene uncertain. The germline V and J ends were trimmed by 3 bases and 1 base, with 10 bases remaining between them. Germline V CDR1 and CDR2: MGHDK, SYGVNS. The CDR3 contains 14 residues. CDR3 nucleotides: TGTGCCAGCAGTGATCGGCAGGCGTCCTACGAGCAGTACTTC. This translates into CASSDRQASYEQYF.